One and the same sample provided the 21 T cell receptor beta chains below, sequenced in a study of metastatic and nonmetastatic thyroid tumors. No treatment had been given to any patient before thyroid surgery. MiXCR reprocessed the PCR reads for TCRdb. The data contain 8,700 or so clones, around 29% of them singletons. The material sequenced was tumor tissue. The origin of the receptors is a female donor with papillary thyroid cancer or a benign thyroid nodule (not recorded which). Some clones in this sample may be carry-over from other donors' samples.

In regard to this clone: Germline and junction disagree at one end, which may indicate a read error. V usage is TRBV12-3 or TRBV12-4 and J usage is TRBJ2-1; 7 nucleotides align to TRBD1. The CDR3 is 17 amino acids. The DNA of the CDR3 is TGTGCCAGCAGCTTCGACAGGGCATTTGGCTCCTACGATGAGCAGTTCTTC. Its translation is CASSFDRAFGSYDEQFF.

This clone was observed at least ten times. The chain is built from TRBV28 and TRBJ1-2, with 8 bases matching TRBD1. J was trimmed by 4 bases and V by 5 bases; bases with no gene match: 6. From germline, CDR1 is MDHEN and CDR2 SYDVKM. This CDR3 is 14 amino acids long. In nucleotides, the CDR3 is TGTGCCAGCAGTCCTCAGGGGGCACGCTATGGCTACACCTTC. It yields the protein CASSPQGARYGYTF.

The chain couples TRBV19 to TRBJ2-3; 12 nucleotides agree with TRBD2. The trim removed 5 bases at V and 0 bases at J, leaving 6 bases unmatched. CDR3 length equals 17 residues. Germline lookup yields CDR1 LNHDA and CDR2 SQIVND (reference sequence). CDR3 sequence (DNA): TGTGCCAGTAGTCTCGACGGGACTAGCGGGAGCACAGATACGCAGTATTTT. Amino acids: CASSLDGTSGSTDTQYF. Full variable domain (rest looked up from reference TRBV19 and TRBJ2-3): DGGITQSPKYLFRKEGQNVTLSCEQNLNHDAMYWYRQDPGQGLRLIYYSQIVNDFQKGDIAEGYSVSREKKESFPLTVTSAQKNPTAFYLCASSLDGTSGSTDTQYFGPGTRLTVL.

This clone appeared a few times. This could be a read error, since a much larger clone is one nucleotide away. The V and J genes are TRBV20-1 and TRBJ2-3, with D possibly being TRBD1 or TRBD2 (5 bases each). Germline loops: CDR1 DFQATT, CDR2 SNEGSKA (reference sequence). The length of the CDR3 is 15 residues. Trimming took 0 bases from V and 4 from J, leaving 14 bases between them. The CDR3 region has the DNA TGCAGTGCTAGAGATATGGGACCTAGCTCAGATACGCAGTATTTT. This encodes CSARDMGPSSDTQYF.

This clone was recorded at least ten times. The rearrangement uses TRBV9 and TRBJ1-2; D gene uncertain. With 4 bases removed from V and 8 bases from J, the gap between germline ends came to 21 bases. The germline V gene encodes CDR1 SGDLS and CDR2 YYNGEE. This CDR3 is built from 15 residues. CDR3 bases: TGTGCCAGCAGCTTTTCCTTGTCCCCGCTATTAGGCTACACCTTC. This translates into CASSFSLSPLLGYTF. The whole variable domain, remainder taken from reference TRBV9 and TRBJ1-2, is DSGVTQTPKHLITATGQRVTLRCSPRSGDLSVYWYQQSLDQGLQFLIQYYNGEERAKGNILERFSAQQFPDLHSELNLSSLELGDSALYFCASSFSLSPLLGYTFGSGTRLTVV.

The chain employs TRBV11-1 and TRBJ2-2; 7 nucleotides align to TRBD2. Germline V gene sequence: CDR1 SGHAT, CDR2 FQDESV (reference sequence). The trim removed 8 bases at V and 4 bases at J, leaving 7 bases unmatched. This CDR3 is built from 14 residues. This CDR3 is CASRREVGTGELFF. The CDR3 DNA follows: TGTGCCAGCCGACGGGAGGTCGGCACCGGGGAGCTGTTTTTT.

This clone counts as medium-sized. The genes are TRBV28 and TRBJ1-3, with 7 bases identical to TRBD1. V lost 7 bases to trimming and J lost 4 bases; unmatched junction nucleotides: 7. From germline, CDR1 is MDHEN and CDR2 SYDVKM. This CDR3 is 14 amino acids long. As DNA, the CDR3 is TGTGCCAGCAATCGAGACAGGGCCGGAAACACCATATATTTT. This translates into CASNRDRAGNTIYF.

This clone is deemed medium-sized. V gene TRBV12-3 or TRBV12-4 combines with J gene TRBJ1-1; 7 bases are a match to TRBD1. V was pared by 8 bases and J by 3 bases, with 6 bases of the junction left unmatched. This CDR3 has 13 amino acids. CDR3 DNA: TGTGCCAGCGGTCGGGGACAGTACACTGAAGCTTTCTTT. Its translation is CASGRGQYTEAFF.

The sample holds a few counts of this clone. A junction boundary mismatches the germline segment, possibly from a read error. The DNA of the CDR3 is TGTGCTATCAGTGAGTCGTCGGGAGGGCCGTACGAGCAGTACTTC. Amino acids: CAISESSGGPYEQYF. The chain carries TRBV10-3 and TRBJ2-7; TRBD2 matches at 8 bases. CDR1 ENHRY and CDR2 SYGVKD come from the germline V gene. This CDR3 spans 15 amino acids.

V usage is TRBV7-6 and J usage is TRBJ2-7; D remains ambiguous. CDR1 SGHVS and CDR2 FNYEAQ come from the germline V gene. Deletions cut 1 base from V and 5 bases from J, with 18 bases between. This CDR3 comprises 16 residues. Written as DNA, the CDR3 is TGTGCCAGCAGCTTAGAACTCGGTAGGCTTATAGACGAGCAGTACTTC. It encodes CASSLELGRLIDEQYF.

CDR3 in amino acids: CASSKLSGMSSYEQYF. CDR3 in DNA: TGTGCCAGCAGTAAACTTTCGGGCATGAGCTCCTACGAGCAGTACTTC. This chain uses TRBV25-1 with TRBJ2-7; D is uncertain. CDR1 is MGHDK and CDR2 is SYGVNS in the germline V gene. The V and J ends lost 5 bases and 0 bases respectively, with 17 bases between them. This CDR3 is built from 16 residues.

This clone was counted ten times or more. The rearrangement uses TRBV7-9 and TRBJ2-7; TRBD1 is a possible D gene (7 bases). CDR3 size: 14 residues. With 5 bases removed from V and 4 bases from J, the gap between germline ends came to 15 bases. Germline assignment: CDR1 SEHNR and CDR2 FQNEAQ (reference sequence). The CDR3 sequence: CASSRQGGPYEQYF. CDR3 DNA sequence: TGTGCCAGCAGCCGCCAGGGGGGACCATACGAGCAGTACTTC.

A remark on this clone: One junction end disagrees with the germline gene, perhaps due to a read error. V gene TRBV30 combines with J gene TRBJ2-1; 9 nucleotides agree with TRBD1. CDR1 is GTSNPN, CDR2 SVGIG, per germline (reference sequence). The CDR3 has 12 amino acids. CDR3 nucleotides: TGTGCCTGGGAGGGACAGGGAGGTGAGCAGTTCTTT. It codes for CAWEGQGGEQFF.

This clone has ten or more counts. The V and J genes are TRBV2 and TRBJ2-1; 7 nucleotides match TRBD1. The CDR3 loop spans 13 amino acids. V shed 10 bases, J shed 7 bases, and the junction held 10 bases outside the gene matches. Germline lookup yields CDR1 SNHLY and CDR2 FYNNEI. CDR3: CATGTQGINEQFF. The CDR3 coding sequence is TGTGCCACTGGGACACAGGGGATAAATGAGCAGTTCTTC.

J is TRBJ1-1 and V is TRBV7-1; 9 nucleotides agree with TRBD1. TRBV7-1 carries the ORF label, with uncertain function. V was pared by 3 bases and J by 1 base, with 21 bases of the junction left unmatched. CDR3 length: 21 amino acids. The CDR3 DNA is TGTGCCAGCAGCTCGATACGGGACAGGGTTGTGTTCGGGATCCAGAACACTGAAGCTTTCTTT. Protein product: CASSSIRDRVVFGIQNTEAFF.

This clone occurred a few times. DNA for the CDR3: TGTGCCAGCAGTTACAACGTGCCCTACTACGAGCAGTACTTC. Protein sequence: CASSYNVPYYEQYF. The rearrangement joins TRBV6-5 to TRBJ2-7; D is unclear. Trimming stripped 2 bases from V and 3 bases from J, with 11 bases between. The CDR3 has 14 residues. Germline V gene lookup returns CDR1 MNHEY and CDR2 SVGAGI.

V and J are TRBV4-3 and TRBJ2-5; 9 positions match TRBD2. The CDR3 is 18 residues long. The germline CDR1 and CDR2 sequences are LGHNA and YSLEER. J was trimmed by 1 base and V by 1 base; bases with no gene match: 10. CDR3 region: CASSQGPASGNLQETQYF. In DNA form, the CDR3 reads TGCGCCAGCAGCCAAGGTCCAGCTAGCGGGAATCTCCAAGAGACCCAGTACTTC.

In this sample, this clone turned up many times. This chain links TRBV2 with TRBJ2-2; D is perhaps TRBD1 (5 bases). V was cut by 2 bases and J by 5 bases, with 6 bases left in between. The CDR3 runs 13 residues. Germline CDR1 is SNHLY and CDR2 is FYNNEI. CDR3 in DNA: TGTGCCAGCAGTGAAAGGGGAACCGGGGAGCTGTTTTTT. Its protein is CASSERGTGELFF. Looking up the rest from reference TRBV2 and TRBJ2-2 gives the full variable domain: EPEVTQTPSHQVTQMGQEVILRCVPISNHLYFYWYRQILGQKVEFLVSFYNNEISEKSEIFDDQFSVERPDGSNFTLKIRSTKLEDSAMYFCASSERGTGELFFGEGSRLTVL.

In this sample, this clone turned up a few times. Given the absence of the conserved phenylalanine or tryptophan at the CDR3 end, a read error is likely. The chain combines TRBV28 with TRBJ2-5, with D possibly matching TRBD2 (7 bases). Germline values: CDR1 MDHEN, CDR2 SYDVKM. This CDR3 contains 13 residues. The germline V and J ends were trimmed by 6 bases and 5 bases, with 13 bases remaining between them. This CDR3 reads CASRLGGPETQYL. In DNA, the CDR3 is TGTGCCAGCAGACTCGGGGGGCCGGAGACCCAGTACCTC.

The table lists this clone with a few counts. The chain combines TRBV25-1 with TRBJ2-7, with TRBD1 as a possible D gene (5 bases). V was trimmed by 4 bases and J by 5 bases, leaving 9 bases between them. The CDR3 runs to 12 residues. In germline, CDR1 is MGHDK, CDR2 SYGVNS. The CDR3 region is CASSVQGHEQYF. Written as DNA, the CDR3 is TGTGCCAGCAGTGTCCAGGGCCACGAGCAGTACTTC.

This clone has a count of ten or more. The rearrangement joins TRBV6-6 to TRBJ2-3, with 9 bases matching TRBD2. CDR1 is MNHNY, CDR2 SVGAGI, per germline (reference sequence). The CDR3 spans 16 residues. The ends lost 0 bases at V and 5 bases at J; junction bases unmatched: 6. As DNA, the CDR3 is TGTGCCAGCAGTTACTCATTAGCGGGAGCGGTAGATACGCAGTATTTT. It specifies CASSYSLAGAVDTQYF.